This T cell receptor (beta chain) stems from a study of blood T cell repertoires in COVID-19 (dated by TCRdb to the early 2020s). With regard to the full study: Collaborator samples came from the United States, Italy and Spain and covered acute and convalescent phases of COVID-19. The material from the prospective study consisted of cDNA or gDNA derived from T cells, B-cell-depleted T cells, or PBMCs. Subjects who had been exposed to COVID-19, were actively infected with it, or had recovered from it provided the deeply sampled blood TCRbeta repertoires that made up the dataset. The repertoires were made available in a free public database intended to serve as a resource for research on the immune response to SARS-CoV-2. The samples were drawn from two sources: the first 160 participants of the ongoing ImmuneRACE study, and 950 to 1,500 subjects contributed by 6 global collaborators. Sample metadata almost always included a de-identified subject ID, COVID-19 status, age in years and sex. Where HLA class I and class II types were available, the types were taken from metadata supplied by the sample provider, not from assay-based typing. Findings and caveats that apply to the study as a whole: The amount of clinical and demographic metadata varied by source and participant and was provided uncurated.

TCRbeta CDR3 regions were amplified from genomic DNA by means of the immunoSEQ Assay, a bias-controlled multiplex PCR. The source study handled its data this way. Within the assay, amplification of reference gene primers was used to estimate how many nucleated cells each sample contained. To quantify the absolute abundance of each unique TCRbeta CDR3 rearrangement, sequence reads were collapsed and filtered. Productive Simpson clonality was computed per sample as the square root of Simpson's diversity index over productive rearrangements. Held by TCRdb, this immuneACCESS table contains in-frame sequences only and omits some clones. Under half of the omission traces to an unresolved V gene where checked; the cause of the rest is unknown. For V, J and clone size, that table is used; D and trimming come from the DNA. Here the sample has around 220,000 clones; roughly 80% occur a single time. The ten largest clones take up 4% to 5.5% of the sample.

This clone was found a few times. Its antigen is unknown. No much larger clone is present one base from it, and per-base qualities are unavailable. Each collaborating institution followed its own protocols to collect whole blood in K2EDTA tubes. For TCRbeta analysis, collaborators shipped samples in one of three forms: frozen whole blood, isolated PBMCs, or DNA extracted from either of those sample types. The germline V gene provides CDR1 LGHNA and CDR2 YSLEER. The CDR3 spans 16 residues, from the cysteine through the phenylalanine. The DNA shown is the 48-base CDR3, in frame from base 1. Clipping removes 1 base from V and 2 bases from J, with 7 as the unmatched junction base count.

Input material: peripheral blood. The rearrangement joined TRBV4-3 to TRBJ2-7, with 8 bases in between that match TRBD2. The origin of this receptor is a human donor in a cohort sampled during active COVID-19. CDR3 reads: CASSQGLAGRPYEQYF. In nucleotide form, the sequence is TGCGCCAGCAGCCAAGGCTTAGCGGGACGGCCCTACGAGCAGTACTTC.